These 8 T cell receptor beta chains were sequenced from one sample in a study of PD-1 blockade in classical Hodgkin lymphoma. The assay was immunoSEQ multiplex PCR, and TCRdb's table has in-frame clones only and misses some. In the table there are tens of thousands of clones, 72% of which are singletons. Time point denoted: cycle 4 day 1 (C4D1), after 5 to 7 weeks of nivolumab. Every one of the patients relapsed after autologous stem cell transplantation (brentuximab vedotin exposure was variable). Sequenced material: peripheral blood mononuclear cells (PBMCs), taken before the fourth cycle of nivolumab. These receptors all stem from a human donor with classical Hodgkin lymphoma.

This rearrangement joins TRBV9 to TRBJ2-7; D remains unclear. The V gene's germline CDR1 is SGDLS and CDR2 YYNGEE. Trimming left V 0 bases short and J 6 bases short, with 10 bases between. The CDR3 has 13 residues. CDR3 loop: CASSVASFSEQYF. For the CDR3, the DNA is TGTGCCAGCAGCGTAGCGAGCTTCAGCGAGCAGTACTTC.

The chain is built from TRBV30 and TRBJ2-3, with D possibly TRBD2 on 6 matching bases. The CDR3 is 14 residues long. CDR1 is GTSNPN, CDR2 SVGIG, per germline (reference sequence). V was shortened by 0 bases and J by 6 bases, with 13 bases between the two germline ends. The CDR3 protein is CAWSVVGGTDTQYF. The CDR3 coding sequence is TGTGCCTGGAGTGTAGTCGGCGGGACCGATACGCAGTATTTT.

This chain connects TRBV28 to TRBJ1-1, with 8 bases aligning to TRBD1. The CDR3 loop spans 15 amino acids. Germline V gives CDR1 MDHEN, CDR2 SYDVKM. V was pared by 1 base and J by 4 bases, with 5 bases of the junction left unmatched. CDR3 DNA: TGTGCCAGCAGTTTATTGCCAGGGGGCGGCACTGAAGCTTTCTTT. This encodes CASSLLPGGGTEAFF.

V usage is TRBV6-1 and J usage is TRBJ1-4; no clear D. In germline, CDR1 is MNHNS, CDR2 SASEGT. V lost 7 bases, J lost 0 bases, and 9 bases lay in between. The CDR3 consists of 14 residues. CDR3 bases: TGTGCCAGCAAGAGGGTAACAACTAATGAAAAACTGTTTTTT. It codes for CASKRVTTNEKLFF.

V is TRBV27 and J is TRBJ1-2; weak D call: TRBD1 (5 bases). The CDR3 extends over 12 amino acids. Trimming removed 2 bases at V and 4 bases at J, with 5 bases between. Germline V gives CDR1 MNHEY, CDR2 SMNVEV (reference sequence). The CDR3 DNA reads TGTGCCAGCAGTTTACAGGGCTATGGCTACACCTTC. The encoded protein is CASSLQGYGYTF.

The chain joins TRBV9 to TRBJ2-1; 9 bases are a match to TRBD2. V trimming: 4 bases; J trimming: 2 bases; junction bases outside the gene matches: 4. The CDR3 totals 15 residues. Germline-derived CDR1 and CDR2 are SGDLS and YYNGEE. CDR3 region: CASSYSGGPYNEQFF. The CDR3, as DNA: TGTGCCAGCAGCTATAGCGGGGGACCCTACAATGAGCAGTTCTTC.

V gene TRBV2 combines with J gene TRBJ2-5; 8 positions agree with TRBD1. CDR1 and CDR2 (germline): SNHLY, FYNNEI. The CDR3 extends over 15 amino acids. The V and J ends lost 6 bases and 5 bases, in that order; junction bases with no gene match: 11. CDR3 DNA: TGTGCCAGCAGCCCAGCCCCAGGGGGCGACGAGACCCAGTACTTC. Protein sequence: CASSPAPGGDETQYF.

In regard to this clone: Other DNA variants within this sample encode the same CDR3. The chain combines TRBV21-1 with TRBJ2-7; TRBD2, the table's D call, was not compared with the DNA. TRBV21-1 is a pseudogene locus. This CDR3 has 16 amino acids. The CDR3 nucleotides read TGTGCCAGCAGCAAAGTCGCAGAGCGGAGAGGTTACGAGCAGTACTTC. This sequence encodes CASSKVAERRGYEQYF.